This record covers a single T cell receptor (beta chain). This specimen comes from a study of shared clonotypes between healthy human individuals. Per germline, CDR1 SGHAT and CDR2 FQNNGV. V was clipped by 5 bases and J by 9 bases, with 26 bases between them. The CDR3 is 17 amino acids. The data were produced by immunoSEQ multiplex PCR, yet TCRdb's version contains in-frame clones alone and is incomplete. Of roughly 1,100,000 clones listed, approximately 72% were seen once; the top ten hold around 1.5%. This receptor was obtained from a man aged 18 to 30 in good health. This chain links TRBV11-2 with TRBJ2-1, with a weak D call TRBD1 (5 bases). Sequences were obtained from memory CD4+ T cells sorted from blood. Subset in this sample: CD45RA-negative fraction. The CDR3 DNA sequence: TGTGCCAGCAGCACTATGGCCCTAGGGGTCGTTCTGAGTGAGCAGTTCTTC. Translating it yields CASSTMALGVVLSEQFF.